This T cell receptor (beta chain) was obtained from a study of blood T cells in healthy people across ages. Regarding the study as a whole: The study regarded diversity estimates from one million T cells as underestimates. Changes in expanded clonotypes were possibly confounded, as the CMV status of donors was unknown.

The use of a sample-barcoded 5' primer and a J-beta primer mix characterized a second PCR of roughly 6 to 11 cycles. A minimum of 3 million CDR3-containing paired-end reads was obtained for each sample. MiXCR, applied by TCRdb to the 5' RACE reads, yields one record per CDR3 protein. The sample lists about 1.4 million distinct CDR3 sequences, around 59% occurring once. In the case of this clonotype: The target antigen is unknown.

Germline trimming cut 5 bases from V and 3 bases from J; bases unmatched to any gene: 4. CDR1 is KGHSH, CDR2 LQKENI, per germline. The CDR3 spans 15 residues. The receptor comes from a man between 18 and 35 years old in good health. Source material: blood. This rearrangement joins TRBV18 to TRBJ2-3; TRBD2 matches at 11 bases. The CDR3 DNA reads TGTGCCAGCTCAACCGCTAGCGGGAGGACAGATACGCAGTATTTT. Amino acids: CASSTASGRTDTQYF.